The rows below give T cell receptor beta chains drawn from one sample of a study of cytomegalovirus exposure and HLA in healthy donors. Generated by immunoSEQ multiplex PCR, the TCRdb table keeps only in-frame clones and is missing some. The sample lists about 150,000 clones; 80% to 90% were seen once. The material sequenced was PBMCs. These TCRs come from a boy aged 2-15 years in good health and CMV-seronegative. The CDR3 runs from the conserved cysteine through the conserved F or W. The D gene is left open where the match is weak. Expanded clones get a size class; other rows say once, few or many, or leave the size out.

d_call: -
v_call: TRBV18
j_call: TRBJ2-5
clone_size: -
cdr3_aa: CASSPGGKETQYF
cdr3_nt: TGTGCCAGCTCACCAGGGGGGAAGGAGACCCAGTACTTC

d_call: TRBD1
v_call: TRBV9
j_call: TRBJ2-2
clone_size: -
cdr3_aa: CASDRGNTGELFF
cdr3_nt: TGTGCCAGCGACAGGGGAAACACCGGGGAGCTGTTTTTT

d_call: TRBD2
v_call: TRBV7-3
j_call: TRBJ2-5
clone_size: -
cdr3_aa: CASSGTSGRGETQYF
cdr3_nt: TGTGCCAGCAGCGGGACTAGCGGGAGGGGAGAGACCCAGTACTTC

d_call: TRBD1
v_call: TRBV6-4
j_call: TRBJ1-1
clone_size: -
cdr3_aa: CASSPQTGRTEAFF
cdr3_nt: TGTGCCAGCAGCCCTCAGACAGGGCGCACTGAAGCTTTCTTT

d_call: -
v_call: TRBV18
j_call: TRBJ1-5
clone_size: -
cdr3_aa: CASSQGKDQPQHF
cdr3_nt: TGTGCCAGCTCACAGGGGAAAGATCAGCCCCAGCATTTT

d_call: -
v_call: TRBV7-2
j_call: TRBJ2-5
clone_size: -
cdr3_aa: CASSLASLIRETQYF
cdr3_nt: TGTGCCAGCAGCTTAGCTTCGCTGATCCGGGAGACCCAGTACTTC

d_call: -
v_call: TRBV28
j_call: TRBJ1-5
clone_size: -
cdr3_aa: CASSQPTVSYSNQPQHF
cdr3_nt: TGTGCCAGCAGTCAACCTACAGTTTCCTATAGCAATCAGCCCCAGCATTTT

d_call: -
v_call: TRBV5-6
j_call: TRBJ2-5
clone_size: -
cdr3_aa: CASSLAETQYF
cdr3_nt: TGTGCCAGCAGCTTGGCGGAGACCCAGTACTTC

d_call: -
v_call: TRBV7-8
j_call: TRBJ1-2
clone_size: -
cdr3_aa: CASSLHRFFTGDYGYTF
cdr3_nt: TGTGCCAGCAGCCTCCACCGCTTTTTCACGGGGGACTATGGCTACACCTTC

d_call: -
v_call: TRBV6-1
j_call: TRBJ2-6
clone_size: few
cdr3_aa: CASSPPSAGANVLTF
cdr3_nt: TGTGCCAGCAGTCCCCCCAGCGCTGGGGCCAACGTCCTGACTTTC

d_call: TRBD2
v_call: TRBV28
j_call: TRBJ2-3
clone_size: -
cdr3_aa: CASSLGLAGATDTQYF
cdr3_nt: TGTGCCAGCAGTCTGGGACTAGCTGGGGCAACAGATACGCAGTATTTT

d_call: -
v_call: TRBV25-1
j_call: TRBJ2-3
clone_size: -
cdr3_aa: CASSEKQGQDTDTQYF
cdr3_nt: TGTGCCAGCAGTGAAAAACAGGGCCAGGACACAGATACGCAGTATTTT

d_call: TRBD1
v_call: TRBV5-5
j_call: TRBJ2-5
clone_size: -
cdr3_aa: CASSLRGPGQETQYF
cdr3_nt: TGTGCCAGCAGCTTAAGGGGGCCGGGACAAGAGACCCAGTACTTC

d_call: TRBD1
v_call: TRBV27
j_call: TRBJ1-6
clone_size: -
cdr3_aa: CASTTGQGGSYNSPLHF
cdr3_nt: TGTGCCAGCACCACAGGACAGGGCGGCTCCTATAATTCACCCCTCCACTTT

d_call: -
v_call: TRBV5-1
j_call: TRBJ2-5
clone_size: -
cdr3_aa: CASSLSVYQETQYF
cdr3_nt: TGCGCCAGCAGCTTGTCCGTGTACCAAGAGACCCAGTACTTC

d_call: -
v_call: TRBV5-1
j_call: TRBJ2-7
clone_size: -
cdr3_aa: CASSYQGYEQYF
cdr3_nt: TGCGCCAGCAGCTACCAGGGCTACGAGCAGTACTTC

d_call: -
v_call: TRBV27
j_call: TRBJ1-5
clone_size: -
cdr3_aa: CASRPGTLGQPQHF
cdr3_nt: TGTGCCAGCAGGCCTGGGACACTTGGGCAGCCCCAGCATTTT

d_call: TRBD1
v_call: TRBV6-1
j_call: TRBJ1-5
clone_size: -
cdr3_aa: CASSALQGPYSNQPQHF
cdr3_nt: TGTGCCAGCAGTGCACTACAGGGGCCCTATAGCAATCAGCCCCAGCATTTT

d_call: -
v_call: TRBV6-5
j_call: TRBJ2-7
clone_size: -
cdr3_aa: CASSYYAGSLYEQYF
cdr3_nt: TGTGCCAGCAGTTACTATGCGGGGTCCCTCTACGAGCAGTACTTC

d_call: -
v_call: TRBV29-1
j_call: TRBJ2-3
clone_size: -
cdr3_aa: CSFTSQLSATDTQYF
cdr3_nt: TGCAGCTTCACATCACAGCTATCAGCCACAGATACGCAGTATTTT